The present T cell receptor beta chain was sequenced within a study of blood T cell repertoires in COVID-19. Study-level information: Samples of COVID-19 (acute and convalescent) were obtained from the United States, Italy and Spain.

Per the authors' pipeline: Amplified reference gene primers provided the basis for estimating nucleated cell counts. Profiling relied on immunoSEQ multiplex PCR, and the TCRdb table lists in-frame clones only, not all of them. V and J calls and clone size are those listed in that table; D and trimming were worked out from the DNA. The sample includes 150,000 to 200,000 clones, more than 85% seen only once; the top ten take roughly 2.1%. During active infection, Seattle patients enrolled and were then monitored through disease. Sequenced sample: peripheral blood. This sequence originates from a woman aged 55-69 years with COVID-19, enrolled during active disease.

The CDR3 region is CASSMETSYPGELFF. The CDR3 DNA follows: TGTGCCAGTAGTATGGAGACTAGCTACCCCGGGGAGCTGTTTTTT. The rearrangement links TRBV19 to TRBJ2-2; 7 bases match TRBD2. Per the germline V gene, CDR1 is LNHDA and CDR2 is SQIVND (reference sequence). With V trimmed by 3 bases and J by 6 bases, 7 bases remained unmatched. The CDR3 has 15 residues.